These T cell receptor beta chains were read from a single sample in a study of spatial heterogeneity in lung cancer. TCRdb reprocessed the 5' RACE reads via MiXCR and lists one record per CDR3 protein. The sample lists about 20,000 distinct CDR3 sequences, approximately 16% seen once, with 25% to 35% in the top ten. The input for sequencing was lung tumor tissue, taken at surgery. The receptors come from a female donor with early-stage non-small cell lung cancer. CDR3s include the opening cysteine and the closing phenylalanine or tryptophan. D genes are given only for firm matches. Part of the rows lack a size; the others show once, few, many or a class for expanded clones.

clone size,V gene,J gene,D gene,CDR3 DNA,CDR3 protein
.,TRBV15,TRBJ2-3,.,TGTGCCACCAGCAGGCAAGGGGTAGTCACAGATACGCAGTATTTT,CATSRQGVVTDTQYF
many,TRBV11-3,TRBJ2-2,.,TGTGCCAGCAGCTTAGGACAGGCCGGGGAGCTGTTTTTT,CASSLGQAGELFF
.,TRBV7-9,TRBJ2-7,TRBD2,TGTGCCAGCAGCCTAGGGGGGACTAGCCCCTACGAGCAGTACTTC,CASSLGGTSPYEQYF
.,TRBV28,TRBJ2-7,TRBD1,TGTGCCAGCAGGGCCGGGACAGGCTTGTTTTCCTACGAGCAGTACTTC,CASRAGTGLFSYEQYF
many,TRBV29-1,TRBJ2-1,.,TGCAGCGTTCGTGAAGCCCGGTTTGGATTCTTC,CSVREARFGFF
many,TRBV6-4,TRBJ2-7,.,TGTGCCAGCAGTGACGGGTTTCCCTCCTACGAGCAGTACTTC,CASSDGFPSYEQYF
.,TRBV24-1,TRBJ2-5,.,TGTGCCACCAGTGACATGACGGAGTACCAAGAGACCCAGTACTTC,CATSDMTEYQETQYF
.,TRBV3-1,TRBJ2-1,TRBD2,TGTGCCAGCAGCCTAACTAGCGGGAGGCGCCTCCGAAGATCCTACAATGAGCAGTTCTTC,CASSLTSGRRLRRSYNEQFF
many,TRBV29-1,TRBJ2-6,TRBD1,TGCAGCGTTGAAGATCAACGGGGACAGGAGAACTCTGGGGCCAACGTCCTGACTTTC,CSVEDQRGQENSGANVLTF
many,TRBV5-1,TRBJ2-7,.,TGCGCCAGCAGCTACGGGACCGACAACTCCTACGAGCAGTACTTC,CASSYGTDNSYEQYF
few,TRBV5-4,TRBJ2-7,.,TGTGCCAGCAGCTTCTCGGGCGGCATCTACGAGCAGTACTTC,CASSFSGGIYEQYF
few,TRBV11-2,TRBJ2-1,TRBD2,TGTGCCAGCAGGTTTCTAGCGGGAGCCCGGAATGAGCAGTTCTTC,CASRFLAGARNEQFF
many,TRBV5-1,TRBJ2-7,.,TGCGCCAGCAGCTTGGTGGCAGGGAGGCCCTACGAGCAGTACTTC,CASSLVAGRPYEQYF
few,TRBV20-1,TRBJ2-1,.,TGCAGTGCTAAGGGGACGGCGTACAATGAGCAGTTCTTC,CSAKGTAYNEQFF
.,TRBV2,TRBJ2-1,.,TGTGCCAGCAGTGATTCGAGTAGTTACAATGAGCAGTTCTTC,CASSDSSSYNEQFF
few,TRBV5-1,TRBJ2-3,TRBD1,TGCGCCAGCAGCTTGGAGGGGACAGGTAAACCCCGCACAGATACGCAGTATTTT,CASSLEGTGKPRTDTQYF
.,TRBV3-1,TRBJ2-7,.,TGTTCCAGCAGCCAAGATTTAGGCCGGTCCGAGCAGTACTTC,CSSSQDLGRSEQYF
few,TRBV12-3/TRBV12-4,TRBJ2-1,.,TGTGCCAGCAGGAATACAGGGGGGGCCAATGAGCAGTTCTTC,CASRNTGGANEQFF
few,TRBV3-1,TRBJ2-3,.,TGTGCCAGCAGCCAAGAGTGGGGGCGCACAGATACGCAGTATTTT,CASSQEWGRTDTQYF
.,TRBV28,TRBJ2-5,TRBD1,TGTACCAGCAGGGGTCGGGACAGCCGGGGTACGGAGACCCAGTACTTC,CTSRGRDSRGTETQYF
.,TRBV7-2,TRBJ2-5,.,TGTGCCAGCAGCTTAGATTTTTCGGAGACCCAGTACTTC,CASSLDFSETQYF
.,TRBV20-1,TRBJ2-1,TRBD1,TGCAGTGCTAGAGTACCACAGGGGGCCTTCAATGAGCAGTTCTTC,CSARVPQGAFNEQFF
medium-sized,TRBV11-3,TRBJ2-2,.,TGTGCCAGCAGCTTCAGCAGCGGGGAGCTGTTTTTT,CASSFSSGELFF
few,TRBV4-1,TRBJ2-1,TRBD2,TGCGCCAGCAGCCGCCGACTAGCTCCTCCGGTAGAGGAGCAGTTCTTC,CASSRRLAPPVEEQFF
.,TRBV9,TRBJ2-7,.,TGTGCCAGCAGCCCAACGACAGTCACCTACGAGCAGTACTTC,CASSPTTVTYEQYF
many,TRBV10-3,TRBJ2-3,TRBD2,TGTGCCATCCTCAGCGGGAGGGGGGATACGCAGTATTTT,CAILSGRGDTQYF
few,TRBV5-1,TRBJ2-3,TRBD2,TGCGCCAGCAGCTACGCCGGGACTAGCGGGAGGACAGATACGCAGTATTTT,CASSYAGTSGRTDTQYF
.,TRBV15,TRBJ2-7,.,TGTGCCACCAGCAGAGATCGCAGGGACTCCTACGAGCAGTACTTC,CATSRDRRDSYEQYF
.,TRBV5-6,TRBJ2-2,.,TGTGCCAGCAGCTTGGAGGGAGTAAGAACCGGGGAGCTGTTTTTT,CASSLEGVRTGELFF
.,TRBV6-6,TRBJ2-1,.,TGTGCCAGCGGGACCCCCCAAACCGATGAGCAGTTCTTC,CASGTPQTDEQFF
.,TRBV7-3,TRBJ2-2,.,TGTGCCAGCAGCTTCGACAGATCCGGGGAGCTGTTTTTT,CASSFDRSGELFF
.,TRBV7-3,TRBJ2-1,.,TGTGCCAGCAGCTTATACGGAGCCTACAATGAGCAGTTCTTC,CASSLYGAYNEQFF
few,TRBV4-2,TRBJ2-5,.,TGTGCCAGCAGCCACACCTCCACAGGGCCCCAGGGAGAGACCCAGTACTTC,CASSHTSTGPQGETQYF
medium-sized,TRBV7-6,TRBJ2-3,.,TGTGCCAGCAGCTTAGGAGGTACAGGGAGGACAGATACGCAGTATTTT,CASSLGGTGRTDTQYF
many,TRBV6-6,TRBJ2-7,TRBD1,TGTGCCACCACGGACAGGGGACTTACCTACGAGCAGTACTTC,CATTDRGLTYEQYF
.,TRBV6-1,TRBJ2-1,TRBD2,TGTGCCAGCGGAACTAGCGGGAGCGGAGAGCAGTTCTTC,CASGTSGSGEQFF
many,TRBV6-1,TRBJ2-1,.,TGTGCCAGCAGCAAAGCAGGACTCTCCTACAATGAGCAGTTCTTC,CASSKAGLSYNEQFF
many,TRBV20-1,TRBJ2-1,TRBD2,TGCAGTGCTAGTTGGCCTAGCGGCTCCTACAATGAGCAGTTCTTC,CSASWPSGSYNEQFF
.,TRBV7-9,TRBJ2-1,TRBD2,TGTGCCAGCAGCTCGGGACTAGCGTTGAATAATGAGCAGTTCTTC,CASSSGLALNNEQFF
few,TRBV12-5,TRBJ2-1,.,TGTGCTAGTGGTTTGGACTGGGCCGGGGAGAATGAGCAGTTCTTC,CASGLDWAGENEQFF
.,TRBV4-1,TRBJ2-5,TRBD1,TGCGCCAGCAGCCCCGGGACAGTCGTTAAAGAGACCCAGTACTTC,CASSPGTVVKETQYF